A single sample is the source of the 12 T cell receptor beta chains below, sequenced in a study of neurological immune-mediated disorders. A single record per CDR3 protein comes from TCRdb applying MiXCR to the 5' RACE reads. The sample includes approximately 50,000 distinct CDR3 sequences, 10% seen only once; the top ten take about 5.4%. Sequenced: PBMCs. These receptors were taken from a man between 65 and 85 years old with HTLV-1-associated myelopathy (HAM/TSP).

This clonotype was counted at least ten times. This chain uses TRBV28 with TRBJ2-7; D remains ambiguous. This CDR3 region has 13 residues. Germline assignment: CDR1 MDHEN and CDR2 SYDVKM. Trimming cost V 2 bases and J 3 bases, with 8 bases left between them. The CDR3 DNA sequence: TGTGCCAGCAGTTTACAGATCATCTACGAGCAGTACTTC. Translation gives CASSLQIIYEQYF.

This clonotype was counted at least ten times. This chain connects TRBV12-3 or TRBV12-4 to TRBJ1-1; a possible D gene is TRBD1 (6 bases). There are 15 residues in the CDR3. V gave up 8 bases and J gave up 1 base, with 17 bases separating them. The CDR3 coding sequence is TGTGCCAGCGGGGCCTTACAGGGAAAGAACACTGAAGCTTTCTTT. Amino acid sequence: CASGALQGKNTEAFF.

Details on this clonotype: With a much larger clone just one base away, this may be a read error. The chain recombines TRBV7-8 with TRBJ2-7, with a tentative D call TRBD1 (6 bases). The V end was cut by 2 bases, the J end by 4 bases, with 15 bases between. This CDR3 has 15 residues. The germline V gene encodes CDR1 SGHVS and CDR2 FQNEAQ. The CDR3 DNA sequence: TGTGCCAGCAGCTTAATAGGAAAGGGGGAATACGAGCAGTACTTC. Amino acid sequence: CASSLIGKGEYEQYF.

This clonotype appeared many times. The V and J genes are TRBV29-1 and TRBJ2-5; possible D gene TRBD1, 5 bases. In germline, CDR1 is SQVTM, CDR2 ANQGSEA. The CDR3 totals 13 residues. The V and J ends lost 7 bases and 2 bases respectively, with 14 bases between them. CDR3 DNA: TGCAGCGCTTCGTGGGGCACACAAGAGACCCAGTACTTC. It encodes CSASWGTQETQYF.

This clonotype was recorded many times. The rearrangement links TRBV7-2 to TRBJ2-7; no firm D call. This CDR3 is built from 13 residues. The ends were cut back, 5 bases at V and 3 bases at J, with 11 bases in the middle. Germline V gives CDR1 SGHTA, CDR2 FQGNSA. Here the CDR3 DNA reads TGTGCCAGCAGCCCACCGGACCACTACGAGCAGTACTTC. Translation: CASSPPDHYEQYF.

This clonotype was detected ten times or more. The chain couples TRBV20-1 to TRBJ2-3; the D is unclear. CDR3 size: 13 residues. V was pared by 3 bases and J by 0 bases, with 7 bases between. From germline, CDR1 is DFQATT and CDR2 SNEGSKA (reference sequence). CDR3 nucleotides: TGCAGTGCTAGGAGAGGTAGCACAGATACGCAGTATTTT. Encoded protein: CSARRGSTDTQYF.

This clonotype was recorded many times. The rearrangement joins TRBV14 to TRBJ1-6; no clear D gene. Trimming left V 3 bases short and J 9 bases short, with 9 bases between. The CDR3 is 13 residues long. Per germline, CDR1 SGHDN and CDR2 FVKESK. CDR3: CASSQSYLSPLHF. The CDR3 DNA reads TGTGCCAGCAGCCAGTCGTATCTTTCACCCCTCCACTTT. Together with reference TRBV14 and TRBJ1-6, the CDR3 gives the full variable domain: EAGVTQFPSHSVIEKGQTVTLRCDPISGHDNLYWYRRVMGKEIKFLLHFVKESKQDESGMPNNRFLAERTGGTYSTLKVQPAELEDSGVYFCASSQSYLSPLHFGNGTRLTVT.

This clonotype was counted at least ten times. This chain joins TRBV5-1 and TRBJ1-1; the match to TRBD1 covers 8 bases. Trimming at V came to 4 bases and at J to 2 bases, leaving 7 bases not matched to a gene. The CDR3 contains 15 residues. Germline-derived CDR1 and CDR2 are SGHRS and YFSETQ. The CDR3 loop is CASSPDGQGNTEAFF. The DNA of the CDR3 is TGCGCCAGCAGCCCAGACGGACAGGGAAACACTGAAGCTTTCTTT. The entire variable domain, with the rest obtained from reference TRBV5-1 and TRBJ1-1, is as follows: KAGVTQTPRYLIKTRGQQVTLSCSPISGHRSVSWYQQTPGQGLQFLFEYFSETQRNKGNFPGRFSGRQFSNSRSEMNVSTLELGDSALYLCASSPDGQGNTEAFFGQGTRLTVV.

With respect to this clonotype: The DNA is omitted, as the CDR3 cannot be located on it reliably, and the CDR3 follows TCRdb's listing. The V and J genes are TRBV7-2 and TRBJ2-5; TRBD2, the table's D call, was not compared with the DNA. Germline V gene lookup returns CDR1 SGHTA and CDR2 FQGNSA. The CDR3 is made up of 20 amino acids, end residues included. CDR3 sequence: CASSFYICSAGGGVQETQYF.

In its sample, this clonotype was seen many times. The chain is built from TRBV7-3 and TRBJ2-2; 10 nucleotides agree with TRBD2. Germline-derived CDR1 and CDR2 are SGHTA and FQGTGA. This CDR3 spans 16 amino acids. The V segment lost 1 base and the J segment 8 bases; nucleotides outside the gene matches: 7. This chain's CDR3 is CASSLNGLAGAGELFF. The CDR3 DNA sequence: TGTGCCAGCAGCTTAAACGGGCTAGCGGGAGCAGGGGAGCTGTTTTTT.

This clonotype was seen many times. V gene TRBV5-1 combines with J gene TRBJ2-7; TRBD1 or TRBD2 may be the D gene (7 bases each). Germline V gene data show CDR1 as SGHRS and CDR2 as YFSETQ. Trimming removed 4 bases at V and 4 bases at J, with 15 bases between. The CDR3 extends over 14 amino acids. The CDR3 sequence: CASSAQGTNYEQYF. Written as DNA, the CDR3 is TGCGCCAGCAGCGCACAGGGGACTAATTACGAGCAGTACTTC.

Ten or more counts support this clonotype. The rearrangement links TRBV24-1 to TRBJ2-1; 7 positions agree with TRBD1. This CDR3 contains 14 residues. V trimming: 10 bases; J trimming: 7 bases; junction bases outside the gene matches: 12. CDR1 is KGHDR and CDR2 is SFDVKD in the germline V gene. This CDR3 reads CATNTRQGENEQFF. Written as DNA, the CDR3 is TGTGCCACAAACACCCGGCAGGGGGAAAATGAGCAGTTCTTC.